Listed below are T cell receptor beta chains from one sample, sequenced in a study of cytomegalovirus exposure and HLA in healthy donors. Repertoires were generated with immunoSEQ multiplex PCR, while TCRdb's copy carries only in-frame clones and drops some. The sample comprises some 150,000 clones, approximately 61% of which are singletons, and 2.4% rests with the top ten. Material: PBMCs. The receptors originated from a woman in her forties in good health and CMV-seronegative. Each CDR3 is given with its conserved first and last residue. A D gene is named only where the DNA matches it firmly. Some rows have no size entry. The others give once, few or many, or a class for an expanded clone.

CDR3 protein: CSVEVSRGYGYTF; CDR3 DNA: TGCAGCGTTGAGGTTTCCAGGGGCTATGGCTACACCTTC; D gene: NA; clone size: NA; J gene: TRBJ1-2; V gene: TRBV29-1
CDR3 protein: CSVGQNRDHEQYF; CDR3 DNA: TGCAGCGTTGGGCAGAACAGGGACCACGAGCAGTACTTC; D gene: NA; clone size: NA; J gene: TRBJ2-7; V gene: TRBV29-1
CDR3 protein: CASSSRGGSGANVLTF; CDR3 DNA: TGCGCCAGCAGCTCCCGAGGGGGCTCTGGGGCCAACGTCCTGACTTTC; D gene: NA; clone size: few; J gene: TRBJ2-6; V gene: TRBV4-3
CDR3 protein: CATSGGGGSGNTIYF; CDR3 DNA: TGTGCCACCAGCGGAGGCGGGGGCTCTGGAAACACCATATATTTT; D gene: NA; clone size: NA; J gene: TRBJ1-3; V gene: TRBV15
CDR3 protein: CAWSVGQGTYSNQPQHF; CDR3 DNA: TGTGCCTGGAGTGTGGGACAGGGGACATATAGCAATCAGCCCCAGCATTTT; D gene: TRBD1; clone size: once; J gene: TRBJ1-5; V gene: TRBV30
CDR3 protein: CASSIGHSPLHF; CDR3 DNA: TGTGCCAGTAGTATTGGGCATTCACCCCTCCACTTT; D gene: NA; clone size: NA; J gene: TRBJ1-6; V gene: TRBV19
CDR3 protein: CASSYGAGDTYEQYF; CDR3 DNA: TGTGCCAGCAGTTACGGGGCGGGGGATACCTACGAGCAGTACTTC; D gene: TRBD2; clone size: NA; J gene: TRBJ2-7; V gene: TRBV6-5
CDR3 protein: CASSLTGATEAFF; CDR3 DNA: TGTGCCAGCAGTTTGACAGGGGCCACTGAAGCTTTCTTT; D gene: TRBD1; clone size: NA; J gene: TRBJ1-1; V gene: TRBV28
CDR3 protein: CASSFARGQVEQYF; CDR3 DNA: TGTGCCAGCAGTTTTGCGCGGGGACAGGTCGAGCAGTACTTC; D gene: TRBD1; clone size: few; J gene: TRBJ2-7; V gene: TRBV27
CDR3 protein: CASSLAGTSGGTDTQYF; CDR3 DNA: TGTGCCAGCAGCTTGGCCGGGACTAGCGGGGGAACAGATACGCAGTATTTT; D gene: TRBD2; clone size: NA; J gene: TRBJ2-3; V gene: TRBV5-4
CDR3 protein: CASSFRQAASAFF; CDR3 DNA: TGTGCCAGCAGCTTTAGACAGGCCGCTTCTGCTTTCTTT; D gene: NA; clone size: NA; J gene: TRBJ1-1; V gene: TRBV13
CDR3 protein: CAISESAGLHEQYF; CDR3 DNA: TGTGCCATCAGTGAGTCCGCAGGGCTCCACGAGCAGTACTTC; D gene: NA; clone size: NA; J gene: TRBJ2-7; V gene: TRBV10-3
CDR3 protein: CASNPDREDTGELFF; CDR3 DNA: TGTGCCAGCAACCCCGACAGGGAGGACACCGGGGAGCTGTTTTTT; D gene: NA; clone size: once; J gene: TRBJ2-2; V gene: TRBV28
CDR3 protein: CASILTGGTEAFF; CDR3 DNA: TGTGCCAGTATCCTGACAGGGGGCACTGAAGCTTTCTTT; D gene: TRBD1; clone size: few; J gene: TRBJ1-1; V gene: TRBV19
CDR3 protein: CASSQQGAGQPQHF; CDR3 DNA: TGTGCCAGCTCACAACAGGGGGCAGGGCAGCCCCAGCATTTT; D gene: TRBD1; clone size: NA; J gene: TRBJ1-5; V gene: TRBV18
CDR3 protein: CASSPPGGRNGEQYF; CDR3 DNA: TGTGCCAGCAGCCCGCCCGGGGGGCGCAATGGCGAGCAGTACTTC; D gene: NA; clone size: NA; J gene: TRBJ2-7; V gene: TRBV6-6
CDR3 protein: CASSLGAGGVLDTQYF; CDR3 DNA: TGTGCCAGCAGCTTGGGAGCGGGGGGTGTTTTGGATACGCAGTATTTT; D gene: TRBD2; clone size: NA; J gene: TRBJ2-3; V gene: TRBV7-3
CDR3 protein: CASSLGRGTTIPQETQYF; CDR3 DNA: TGTGCCAGCAGCTTGGGTCGGGGGACTACGATCCCCCAAGAGACCCAGTACTTC; D gene: TRBD2; clone size: NA; J gene: TRBJ2-5; V gene: TRBV5-8
CDR3 protein: CASSPQGTSTDTQYF; CDR3 DNA: TGTGCCAGCAGTCCACAGGGGACTAGCACAGATACGCAGTATTTT; D gene: NA; clone size: NA; J gene: TRBJ2-3; V gene: TRBV28
CDR3 protein: CASSLEGQGNTGELFF; CDR3 DNA: TGCGCCAGCAGCTTGGAGGGACAGGGGAACACCGGGGAGCTGTTTTTT; D gene: TRBD1; clone size: NA; J gene: TRBJ2-2; V gene: TRBV5-1
CDR3 protein: CASSSHMNTEAFF; CDR3 DNA: TGTGCCAGCAGTTCCCACATGAACACTGAAGCTTTCTTT; D gene: NA; clone size: few; J gene: TRBJ1-1; V gene: TRBV28
CDR3 protein: CASSLNRVQYNSPLHF; CDR3 DNA: TGTGCCAGCAGTTTGAACAGGGTTCAGTATAATTCACCCCTCCACTTT; D gene: NA; clone size: few; J gene: TRBJ1-6; V gene: TRBV28
CDR3 protein: CAWRAGLSNTEAFF; CDR3 DNA: TGTGCCTGGAGGGCGGGACTTTCGAACACTGAAGCTTTCTTT; D gene: NA; clone size: NA; J gene: TRBJ1-1; V gene: TRBV30
CDR3 protein: CASSVRSGGAYEQYF; CDR3 DNA: TGTGCCAGCAGCGTACGTAGCGGGGGGGCCTACGAGCAGTACTTC; D gene: TRBD2; clone size: NA; J gene: TRBJ2-7; V gene: TRBV11-3
CDR3 protein: CAWSGGLAGETQYF; CDR3 DNA: TGTGCCTGGAGTGGCGGACTAGCGGGAGAGACCCAGTACTTC; D gene: TRBD2; clone size: NA; J gene: TRBJ2-5; V gene: TRBV30
CDR3 protein: CASSSHNINNEQFF; CDR3 DNA: TGTGCCAGCAGCTCACATAACATTAACAATGAGCAGTTCTTC; D gene: NA; clone size: NA; J gene: TRBJ2-1; V gene: TRBV5-4
CDR3 protein: CASSLPPRDFSYEQYF; CDR3 DNA: TGTGCCAGCAGCTTGCCCCCGAGGGACTTCTCCTACGAGCAGTACTTC; D gene: NA; clone size: NA; J gene: TRBJ2-7; V gene: TRBV5-8
CDR3 protein: CASTGLAGRDGANEQFF; CDR3 DNA: TGTGCCAGTACTGGACTAGCGGGGCGCGATGGGGCAAATGAGCAGTTCTTC; D gene: TRBD2; clone size: once; J gene: TRBJ2-1; V gene: TRBV19
CDR3 protein: CASSLGIRDEQYF; CDR3 DNA: TGCGCCAGCAGCTTGGGAATCCGGGACGAGCAGTACTTC; D gene: NA; clone size: NA; J gene: TRBJ2-7; V gene: TRBV5-1
CDR3 protein: CSASQYEQYF; CDR3 DNA: TGCAGTGCTAGTCAATACGAGCAGTACTTC; D gene: NA; clone size: NA; J gene: TRBJ2-7; V gene: TRBV20-1
CDR3 protein: CAWDARLDEQFF; CDR3 DNA: TGTGCCTGGGACGCCCGACTAGATGAGCAGTTCTTC; D gene: NA; clone size: NA; J gene: TRBJ2-1; V gene: TRBV30
CDR3 protein: CASRSSGGALHEQYF; CDR3 DNA: TGTGCCAGCAGGTCTAGCGGGGGAGCCCTCCACGAGCAGTACTTC; D gene: TRBD2; clone size: medium-sized; J gene: TRBJ2-7; V gene: TRBV6-1
CDR3 protein: CASSLQGAREEQYF; CDR3 DNA: TGTGCCAGCAGTCTCCAGGGGGCAAGGGAAGAGCAGTACTTC; D gene: TRBD1; clone size: NA; J gene: TRBJ2-7; V gene: TRBV6-5
CDR3 protein: CASSQRGNTGELFF; CDR3 DNA: TGTGCCAGCTCACAGCGGGGTAACACCGGGGAGCTGTTTTTT; D gene: TRBD2; clone size: NA; J gene: TRBJ2-2; V gene: TRBV18
CDR3 protein: CASSSPGGGQETQYF; CDR3 DNA: TGTGCCAGCAGCTCCCCCGGCGGGGGACAAGAGACCCAGTACTTC; D gene: TRBD2; clone size: NA; J gene: TRBJ2-5; V gene: TRBV7-8
CDR3 protein: CASSYNTGAGELFF; CDR3 DNA: TGTGCCAGCAGTTATAACACAGGGGCCGGGGAGCTGTTTTTT; D gene: TRBD1; clone size: NA; J gene: TRBJ2-2; V gene: TRBV6-5
CDR3 protein: CASSPTDANTEAFF; CDR3 DNA: TGTGCCAGCTCACCGACAGATGCGAACACTGAAGCTTTCTTT; D gene: NA; clone size: NA; J gene: TRBJ1-1; V gene: TRBV18
CDR3 protein: CASSLEGSSNSPLHF; CDR3 DNA: TGTGCCAGCAGTTTAGAGGGCAGTTCTAATTCACCCCTCCACTTT; D gene: NA; clone size: NA; J gene: TRBJ1-6; V gene: TRBV6-1
CDR3 protein: CAWSVLGANEQFF; CDR3 DNA: TGTGCCTGGAGTGTACTTGGGGCAAATGAGCAGTTCTTC; D gene: NA; clone size: NA; J gene: TRBJ2-1; V gene: TRBV30
CDR3 protein: CASSFRTANNTEAFF; CDR3 DNA: TGTGCCAGCAGCTTCCGGACAGCCAACAACACTGAAGCTTTCTTT; D gene: NA; clone size: NA; J gene: TRBJ1-1; V gene: TRBV7-9
CDR3 protein: CASSPPQRNTEAFF; CDR3 DNA: TGCGCCAGCAGCCCGCCTCAGCGGAACACTGAAGCTTTCTTT; D gene: NA; clone size: NA; J gene: TRBJ1-1; V gene: TRBV5-1
CDR3 protein: CASSLASGDETEAFF; CDR3 DNA: TGTGCCAGCAGCTTAGCGTCAGGGGATGAGACTGAAGCTTTCTTT; D gene: NA; clone size: NA; J gene: TRBJ1-1; V gene: TRBV11-1
CDR3 protein: CAISVGGYVNEQFF; CDR3 DNA: TGTGCCATCAGTGTGGGCGGGTATGTCAATGAGCAGTTCTTC; D gene: NA; clone size: NA; J gene: TRBJ2-1; V gene: TRBV10-3
CDR3 protein: CASSLGQGSHNEQFF; CDR3 DNA: TGTGCCAGCAGCTTGGGACAGGGTTCGCACAATGAGCAGTTCTTC; D gene: TRBD1; clone size: few; J gene: TRBJ2-1; V gene: TRBV5-4
CDR3 protein: CASSAGQPNSPLHF; CDR3 DNA: TGTGCCAGCAGTGCCGGACAGCCCAATTCACCCCTCCACTTT; D gene: NA; clone size: NA; J gene: TRBJ1-6; V gene: TRBV6-1
CDR3 protein: CASSFEVRGASGYTF; CDR3 DNA: TGTGCCAGCAGCTTTGAGGTCCGTGGGGCTAGTGGCTACACCTTC; D gene: NA; clone size: NA; J gene: TRBJ1-2; V gene: TRBV7-8
CDR3 protein: CASRIGTGHTEAFF; CDR3 DNA: TGTGCCAGCAGGATCGGGACAGGGCACACTGAAGCTTTCTTT; D gene: TRBD1; clone size: NA; J gene: TRBJ1-1; V gene: TRBV6-5
CDR3 protein: CASNQELPNYEQYF; CDR3 DNA: TGTGCCAGCAATCAAGAGCTGCCGAACTACGAGCAGTACTTC; D gene: NA; clone size: NA; J gene: TRBJ2-7; V gene: TRBV6-1
CDR3 protein: CASRHGTTRQETQYF; CDR3 DNA: TGTGCCAGCAGACACGGGACTACAAGACAAGAGACCCAGTACTTC; D gene: TRBD2; clone size: NA; J gene: TRBJ2-5; V gene: TRBV6-6
CDR3 protein: CASSQDRASGGEQFF; CDR3 DNA: TGTGCCAGCAGCCAAGATAGGGCTAGCGGCGGTGAGCAGTTCTTC; D gene: TRBD2; clone size: few; J gene: TRBJ2-1; V gene: TRBV4-2
CDR3 protein: CASSLAAQGLHEQFF; CDR3 DNA: TGTGCCAGCAGCTTAGCGGCCCAGGGGCTCCATGAGCAGTTCTTC; D gene: NA; clone size: NA; J gene: TRBJ2-1; V gene: TRBV7-2
CDR3 protein: CASSVDRGSGYEQYF; CDR3 DNA: TGTGCCAGCAGTGTCGACAGGGGGTCTGGGTACGAGCAGTACTTC; D gene: TRBD1; clone size: NA; J gene: TRBJ2-7; V gene: TRBV6-1
CDR3 protein: CASSFRQGIYGYTF; CDR3 DNA: TGTGCCAGCAGCTTCAGACAGGGAATTTATGGCTACACCTTC; D gene: TRBD1; clone size: few; J gene: TRBJ1-2; V gene: TRBV5-6
CDR3 protein: CASSGNGQGVAFF; CDR3 DNA: TGCGCCAGCAGCGGAAACGGACAGGGCGTAGCTTTCTTT; D gene: TRBD1; clone size: NA; J gene: TRBJ1-1; V gene: TRBV5-1